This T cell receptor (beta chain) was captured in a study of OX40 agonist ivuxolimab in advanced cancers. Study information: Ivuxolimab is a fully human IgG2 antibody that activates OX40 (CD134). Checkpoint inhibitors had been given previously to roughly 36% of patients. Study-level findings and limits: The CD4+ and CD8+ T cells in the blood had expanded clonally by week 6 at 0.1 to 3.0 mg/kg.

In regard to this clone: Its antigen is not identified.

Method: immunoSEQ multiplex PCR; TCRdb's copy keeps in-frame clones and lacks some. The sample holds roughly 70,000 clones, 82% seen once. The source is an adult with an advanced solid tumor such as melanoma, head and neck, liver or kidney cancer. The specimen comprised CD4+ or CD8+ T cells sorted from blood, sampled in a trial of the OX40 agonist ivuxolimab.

In nucleotides, the CDR3 is TGTGCCAGCAGCTCCTACGACGGTACAACTGAAGCTTTCTTT. Residues: CASSSYDGTTEAFF. This sequence joins TRBV13 and TRBJ1-1; D not resolved. The germline V and J ends were trimmed by 4 bases and 5 bases, with 14 bases remaining between them. This CDR3 is built from 14 residues. Germline V gene data show CDR1 as PRHDT and CDR2 as FYEKMQ (reference sequence).